This entry lists 24 T cell receptor beta chains sequenced from one sample in a study of blood T cells in healthy people across ages. PCR was performed a second time for about 6 to 12 cycles using a sample-barcoded 5' primer and a J-beta primer mix. TCRdb called the 5' RACE reads again in MiXCR, with one record for every CDR3 protein. The profile covers some 940,000 distinct CDR3 sequences, with almost 30% appearing a single time and 10% taken by the ten largest. The sample was also reused in another study, on T cells of mothers and their children.

The sample was blood. The receptors were sampled from a woman between 40 and 55 years old in good health.

This clonotype has just a few counts. The J gene is TRBJ1-6, the V gene TRBV6-1; D ambiguous. Germline CDR1 is MNHNS and CDR2 is SASEGT. This CDR3 has 14 amino acids. V gave up 2 bases and J gave up 7 bases, with 9 bases separating them. The CDR3, as DNA: TGTGCCAGCAGTGAACTCACCTTCAATTCACCCCTCCACTTT. Amino acid sequence: CASSELTFNSPLHF.

This clonotype was observed at least ten times. The chain couples TRBV7-3 to TRBJ2-7; the D gene could be TRBD1 or TRBD2 (5 bases each). Germline CDR1 and CDR2: SGHTA and FQGTGA. Deletions cut 5 bases from V and 2 bases from J, with 22 bases between. This CDR3 has 17 residues. The CDR3 is CASSIQGTALSPYEQYF. CDR3 DNA: TGTGCCAGCAGCATCCAAGGGACCGCTCTATCCCCCTACGAGCAGTACTTC.

As regards this clonotype: One end of the junction fails to match germline, which may point to a read error. The rearrangement uses TRBV3-1 and TRBJ1-1; D is uncertain. The CDR3 sequence is 15 residues long. Germline CDR1 is LGHDT and CDR2 is YNNKEL (reference sequence). The CDR3 region has the DNA TGTGTCAGCAGCCACGGAGGCCTCGAGAACACTGAAGCTTTCTTT. Translating it yields CVSSHGGLENTEAFF.

Remarks on this clonotype: A much more abundant neighbour one base away suggests this may be a read error. The rearrangement joins TRBV10-3 to TRBJ1-1, with D possibly matching TRBD1 (5 bases). CDR1 and CDR2 (germline): ENHRY, SYGVKD. The CDR3 runs to 13 residues. The CDR3 DNA reads TGTGTCATCAGAGAGACAGAGAACACTGAAGCTTTCTTT. Translating gives CVIRETENTEAFF.

A note on this clonotype: A read error may explain this, as a much larger clone is one base away. The chain couples TRBV28 to TRBJ2-7; 9 positions match TRBD1. V lost 3 bases and J lost 3; bases outside the gene matches: 6. There are 15 residues in the CDR3. Germline V gene lookup returns CDR1 MDHEN and CDR2 SYDVKM. CDR3 protein: CASSFGDREDYEQYF. DNA of the CDR3: TGTGCCAGCAGTTTTGGGGACAGGGAGGACTACGAGCAGTACTTC.

DNA for the CDR3: TGCGCCAGCAGCCCCCTAACCGGGACAGCGAACACTGAAGCTTTCTTT. Translating gives CASSPLTGTANTEAFF. The chain couples TRBV4-1 to TRBJ1-1; 7 positions match TRBD1. V lost 4 bases and J lost 1; bases outside the gene matches: 9. The CDR3 is 16 amino acids. Germline CDR1 reads MGHRA; CDR2 reads YSYEKL.

The chain has TRBV4-3 and TRBJ1-3; TRBD1 is a possible D gene (6 bases). V gave up 1 base and J gave up 3 bases, with 10 bases separating them. Germline V gene sequence: CDR1 LGHNA, CDR2 YSLEER. There are 15 residues in the CDR3. CDR3 region: CASSQVGGIGNTIYF. In DNA form, the CDR3 reads TGCGCCAGCAGCCAAGTAGGGGGTATTGGAAACACCATATATTTT.

The genes are TRBV7-2 and TRBJ2-1; 11 bases map to TRBD2. Trimming took 5 bases from V and 7 from J; bases not matched to a gene: 10. Germline V gene lookup returns CDR1 SGHTA and CDR2 FQGNSA. The CDR3 spans 16 residues. The CDR3 is CASSAQASGGRNEQFF. The CDR3 region has the DNA TGTGCCAGCAGCGCCCAGGCTAGCGGGGGGCGGAATGAGCAGTTCTTC.

This clonotype was seen just once. The chain is built from TRBV7-2 and TRBJ2-5, with 7 bases fitting TRBD1. Germline V lookup: CDR1 SGHTA, CDR2 FQGNSA. The CDR3 has 14 residues. V trimming: 2 bases; J trimming: 5 bases; junction bases outside the gene matches: 5. The CDR3: CASSLITGVETQYF. As DNA, the CDR3 is TGTGCCAGCAGCTTAATTACAGGGGTCGAGACCCAGTACTTC.

This clonotype was recorded at least ten times. J is TRBJ2-4 and V is TRBV5-1, with D maybe TRBD1 (6 bases). This CDR3 contains 16 residues. Germline V gene data show CDR1 as SGHRS and CDR2 as YFSETQ. V was cut by 3 bases and J by 0 bases, with 13 bases left in between. The CDR3 sequence is CASSSGQTLAKNIQYF. The DNA of the CDR3 is TGCGCCAGCAGCTCAGGACAGACTCTAGCCAAAAACATTCAGTACTTC.

This clonotype was counted a few times. This rearrangement joins TRBV27 to TRBJ1-2, with D maybe TRBD1 (5 bases). The V and J ends lost 5 bases and 4 bases respectively, with 23 bases between them. The length of the CDR3 is 17 residues. Germline V lookup: CDR1 MNHEY, CDR2 SMNVEV (reference sequence). The CDR3 reads CASSPDLRVRDGYGYTF. The CDR3 DNA reads as TGTGCCAGCAGTCCCGATCTCCGGGTCAGGGATGGCTATGGCTACACCTTC.

This clonotype was seen ten or more times. The gene calls are TRBV7-9 and TRBJ2-7; tentative D call: TRBD1 (7 bases). Per the germline V gene, CDR1 is SEHNR and CDR2 is FQNEAQ (reference sequence). The CDR3 loop spans 15 amino acids. Between the trimmed V and J ends, which lost 5 bases and 1 base, there was a span of 15 bases. CDR3 DNA sequence: TGTGCCAGCAGCGCGCGACAGGGACTTTCCTACGAGCAGTACTTC. It yields the protein CASSARQGLSYEQYF. The whole variable domain, filled in from reference TRBV7-9 and TRBJ2-7, reads DTGVSQNPRHKITKRGQNVTFRCDPISEHNRLYWYRQTLGQGPEFLTYFQNEAQLEKSRLLSDRFSAERPKGSFSTLEIQRTEQGDSAMYLCASSARQGLSYEQYFGPGTRLTVT.

Only one count was recorded for this clonotype. The J gene is TRBJ2-1, the V gene TRBV7-2, with a tentative D call TRBD1 (5 bases). The CDR3 is made up of 16 amino acids. V shed 5 bases and J shed 0 bases, with 14 bases lying between them. Germline CDR1 reads SGHTA; CDR2 reads FQGNSA. This CDR3 is CASSEGALYSYNEQFF. The CDR3 DNA follows: TGTGCCAGCAGCGAAGGGGCCCTTTACTCCTACAATGAGCAGTTCTTC.

Note on this clonotype: Likely a read error: the CDR3 ends without its conserved phenylalanine or tryptophan. The CDR3 is CASSRRDSYEQYL. DNA of the CDR3: TGTGCCAGCAGCCGCCGGGACTCCTACGAGCAGTACTTA. The chain carries TRBV7-9 and TRBJ2-7; D is possibly TRBD2 (5 bases). The germline V and J ends were trimmed by 5 bases and 0 bases, with 8 bases remaining between them. CDR3 size: 13 residues. From germline, CDR1 is SEHNR and CDR2 FQNEAQ (reference sequence).

This clonotype was detected a few times. The chain recombines TRBV29-1 with TRBJ1-1; tentatively, D is TRBD1 (5 bases). V gave up 7 bases and J gave up 4 bases, with 16 bases separating them. Per germline, CDR1 SQVTM and CDR2 ANQGSEA. This CDR3 has 13 residues. For the CDR3, the DNA is TGCAGCGGTTCCGGGGCCCTCCCCACTGAAGCTTTCTTT. Amino acid sequence: CSGSGALPTEAFF. Full variable domain (remainder filled in from reference TRBV29-1 and TRBJ1-1): SAVISQKPSRDICQRGTSLTIQCQVDSQVTMMFWYRQQPGQSLTLIATANQGSEATYESGFVIDKFPISRPNLTFSTLTVSNMSPEDSSIYLCSGSGALPTEAFFGQGTRLTVV.

This clonotype was seen many times. The rearrangement uses TRBV4-1 and TRBJ1-1; 8 bases fit TRBD1. CDR1 is MGHRA and CDR2 is YSYEKL in the germline V gene. Germline trimming cut 1 base from V and 1 base from J; bases unmatched to any gene: 5. The CDR3 loop spans 16 amino acids. CDR3 residues: CASSQAQGARNTEAFF. In nucleotides, the CDR3 is TGCGCCAGCAGCCAAGCCCAGGGGGCGCGGAACACTGAAGCTTTCTTT.

This chain joins TRBV24-1 and TRBJ2-5; D is undetermined. Germline V gene sequence: CDR1 KGHDR, CDR2 SFDVKD. The CDR3 covers 15 residues. The germline V and J ends were trimmed by 6 bases and 2 bases, with 15 bases remaining between them. The CDR3 DNA reads as TGTGCCACCAGTCATGGGGATGCCGCACAAGAGACCCAGTACTTC. Protein: CATSHGDAAQETQYF.

This clonotype has ten or more counts. This chain joins TRBV6-5 and TRBJ2-7, with D possibly TRBD1 on 5 matching bases. V dropped 0 bases and J dropped 3 bases, with 9 bases sitting between them. Germline CDR1 and CDR2: MNHEY and SVGAGI. CDR3 length: 14 amino acids. The CDR3 sequence is CASSYSIQDYEQYF. The CDR3 coding sequence is TGTGCCAGCAGTTACTCCATACAGGACTACGAGCAGTACTTC.

The chain employs TRBV7-2 and TRBJ2-3, with D perhaps being TRBD1 or TRBD2 (5 bases each). Trimming stripped 1 base from V and 8 bases from J, with 16 bases between. The germline gives CDR1 SGHTA, CDR2 FQGNSA. The CDR3 has 15 amino acids. CDR3 coding DNA: TGTGCCAGCAGCTTAGAGGGAGAGGGGAGCGGTACGCAGTATTTT. Residues: CASSLEGEGSGTQYF.

This clonotype was seen at least ten times. V and J are TRBV5-1 and TRBJ1-2; D perhaps matches TRBD1 (6 bases). The CDR3 has 15 amino acids. CDR1 and CDR2 (germline): SGHRS, YFSETQ. Trimming shortened V by 4 bases and J by 1 base, and 14 bases separated the two germline ends. CDR3 in DNA: TGCGCCAGCAGCGTCGGGACACCATTTAACTATGGCTACACCTTC. Translation: CASSVGTPFNYGYTF.

The V gene is TRBV12-3 or TRBV12-4, the J gene TRBJ1-2; 7 positions agree with TRBD1. The CDR3 is made up of 14 amino acids. V dropped 6 bases and J dropped 7; count of bases not matched to a gene: 11. CDR3: CASSQTGLRSGYTF. The CDR3 DNA reads as TGTGCCAGCAGCCAGACAGGGTTAAGGAGTGGCTACACCTTC.

The gene calls are TRBV9 and TRBJ2-3, with 9 bases fitting TRBD1. The V gene's germline CDR1 is SGDLS and CDR2 YYNGEE. The CDR3 is made up of 12 amino acids. The trim removed 0 bases at V and 11 bases at J, leaving 1 base unmatched. CDR3 coding DNA: TGTGCCAGCAGCGTAGTGGGACAGGGGCAGTATTTT. Translation: CASSVVGQGQYF. Filled out from reference TRBV9 and TRBJ2-3, the complete variable domain reads DSGVTQTPKHLITATGQRVTLRCSPRSGDLSVYWYQQSLDQGLQFLIQYYNGEERAKGNILERFSAQQFPDLHSELNLSSLELGDSALYFCASSVVGQGQYFGPGTRLTVL.

The chain couples TRBV5-1 to TRBJ1-1; TRBD1 is a possible D gene (5 bases). V was shortened by 4 bases and J by 1 base, with 11 bases between the two germline ends. The CDR3 is made up of 14 amino acids. Germline lookup yields CDR1 SGHRS and CDR2 YFSETQ. The CDR3 DNA is TGCGCCAGCAGCGAGACAGATGAGAACACTGAAGCTTTCTTT. Translated, it gives CASSETDENTEAFF.

The chain couples TRBV28 to TRBJ2-3; D uncertain. This CDR3 has 13 residues. Trimming stripped 3 bases from V and 3 bases from J, with 7 bases between. Germline V gives CDR1 MDHEN, CDR2 SYDVKM. CDR3 in DNA: TGTGCCAGCAGTTTGAGTGAGACAGATACGCAGTATTTT. It encodes CASSLSETDTQYF.